This T cell receptor beta chain was captured in a study of shared clonotypes between healthy human individuals. There are 14 residues in the CDR3. V gave up 5 bases and J gave up 5 bases; unmatched junction bases: 9. Germline values: CDR1 SGHTA, CDR2 FQGNSA. Produced via immunoSEQ multiplex PCR; TCRdb's table is partial and in-frame only. The sample includes around 1,900,000 clones, roughly 93% of them seen just once. Positive CCR7 selection of CD45RO-negative cells yielded the naive CD8 cells, and terminally differentiated effector memory CD45RA+ cells were excluded. Healthy adults negative for HIV, lacking recent acute infections or vaccinations, served as donors.

Specimen: naive CD8+ T cells from PBMCs. The V and J genes are TRBV7-2 and TRBJ2-7; TRBD1 aligns across 7 bases. This TCR was recovered from a man in his late teens or twenties in good health. Some clones in this sample may be carry-over from other donors' samples. The CDR3 nucleotides read TGTGCCAGCAGCCACAGGGACAGTTGGCACGAGCAGTACTTC. It encodes CASSHRDSWHEQYF.